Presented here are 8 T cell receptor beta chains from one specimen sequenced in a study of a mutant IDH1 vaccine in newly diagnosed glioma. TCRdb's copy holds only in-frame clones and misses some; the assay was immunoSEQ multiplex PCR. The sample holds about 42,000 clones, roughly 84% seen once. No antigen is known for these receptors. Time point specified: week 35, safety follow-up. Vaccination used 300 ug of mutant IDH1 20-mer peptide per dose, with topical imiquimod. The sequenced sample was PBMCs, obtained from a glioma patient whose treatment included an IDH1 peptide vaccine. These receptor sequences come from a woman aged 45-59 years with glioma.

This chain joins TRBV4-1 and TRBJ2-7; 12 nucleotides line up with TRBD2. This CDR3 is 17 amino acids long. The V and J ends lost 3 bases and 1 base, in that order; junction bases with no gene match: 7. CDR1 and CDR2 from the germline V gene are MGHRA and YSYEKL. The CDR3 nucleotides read TGCGCCAGCAGCCAGGGACTAGCGGGCGGACTATCCTACGAGCAGTACTTC. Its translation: CASSQGLAGGLSYEQYF.

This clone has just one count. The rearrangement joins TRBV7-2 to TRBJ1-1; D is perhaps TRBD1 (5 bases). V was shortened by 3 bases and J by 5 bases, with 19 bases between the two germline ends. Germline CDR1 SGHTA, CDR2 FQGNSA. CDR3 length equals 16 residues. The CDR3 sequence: CASSFGARSGATEAFF. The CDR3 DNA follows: TGTGCCAGCAGCTTCGGGGCCAGATCGGGTGCGACTGAAGCTTTCTTT.

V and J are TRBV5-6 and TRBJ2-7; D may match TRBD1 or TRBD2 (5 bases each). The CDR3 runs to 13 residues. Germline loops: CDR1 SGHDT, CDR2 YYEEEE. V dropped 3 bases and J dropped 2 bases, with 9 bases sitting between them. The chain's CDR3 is CASSYQGPYEQYF. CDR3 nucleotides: TGTGCCAGCAGCTACCAGGGACCCTACGAGCAGTACTTC.

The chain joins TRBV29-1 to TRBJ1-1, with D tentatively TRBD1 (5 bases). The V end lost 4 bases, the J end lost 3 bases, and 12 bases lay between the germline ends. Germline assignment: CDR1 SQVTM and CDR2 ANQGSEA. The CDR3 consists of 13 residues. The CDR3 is CSVATSGDTEAFF. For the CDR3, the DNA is TGCAGCGTTGCCACTTCGGGGGACACTGAAGCTTTCTTT. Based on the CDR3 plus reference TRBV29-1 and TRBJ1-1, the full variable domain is SAVISQKPSRDICQRGTSLTIQCQVDSQVTMMFWYRQQPGQSLTLIATANQGSEATYESGFVIDKFPISRPNLTFSTLTVSNMSPEDSSIYLCSVATSGDTEAFFGQGTRLTVV.

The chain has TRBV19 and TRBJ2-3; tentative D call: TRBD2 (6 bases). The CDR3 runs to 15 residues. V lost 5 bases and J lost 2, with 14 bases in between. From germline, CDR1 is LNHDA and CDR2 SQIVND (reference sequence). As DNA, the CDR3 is TGTGCCAGTAGTCCCGGACTACTGCCCACAGATACGCAGTATTTT. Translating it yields CASSPGLLPTDTQYF.

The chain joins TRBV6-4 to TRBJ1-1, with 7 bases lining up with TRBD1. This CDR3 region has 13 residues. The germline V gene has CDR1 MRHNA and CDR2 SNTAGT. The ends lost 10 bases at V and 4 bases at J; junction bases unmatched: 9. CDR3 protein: CATRRGLTTEAFF. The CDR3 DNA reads TGTGCCACCCGGAGGGGGCTCACCACTGAAGCTTTCTTT.

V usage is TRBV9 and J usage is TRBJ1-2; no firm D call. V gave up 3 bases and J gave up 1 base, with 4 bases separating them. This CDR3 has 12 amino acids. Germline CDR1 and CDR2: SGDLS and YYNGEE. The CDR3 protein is CASSEGNYGYTF. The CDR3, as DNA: TGTGCCAGCAGCGAGGGTAACTATGGCTACACCTTC.

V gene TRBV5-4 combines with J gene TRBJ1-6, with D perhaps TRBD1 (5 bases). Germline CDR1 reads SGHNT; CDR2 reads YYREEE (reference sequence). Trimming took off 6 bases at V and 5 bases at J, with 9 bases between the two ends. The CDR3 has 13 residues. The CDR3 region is CASTDRNNSPLHF. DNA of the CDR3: TGTGCCAGCACTGACAGAAATAATTCACCCCTCCACTTT.